These T cell receptor beta chains were read from a single sample in a study of OX40 agonist ivuxolimab in advanced cancers. Only in-frame clones appear in the TCRdb table, and some are missing; sequencing was by immunoSEQ multiplex PCR. The sample holds 60,000 to 85,000 clones; roughly 83% are singletons and the top ten take about 1.5%. This specimen was CD4+ or CD8+ T cells sorted from blood, taken in a trial of the OX40 agonist ivuxolimab. These TCRs come from an adult with an advanced solid tumor such as melanoma, head and neck, liver or kidney cancer. The conserved cysteine and the conserved F or W are not part of the CDR3 here. Fields, in order: J gene, clone size, V gene, CDR3 protein. Clone size is given for some rows only: seen once, a few or many times, or a class if the clone is expanded.

>TRBJ1-2|.|TRBV5-1
ASSLDPGQGNYGYT
>TRBJ1-1|.|TRBV5-5
ASILSTGNTEAF
>TRBJ2-1|.|TRBV5-1
ASSLKTPNNEQF
>TRBJ2-7|.|TRBV30
AWGAYEQY
>TRBJ2-3|.|TRBV5-6
ASSSSAGGPLLDTQY
>TRBJ1-2|.|TRBV28
ASSFYGGFVGTDYGYT
>TRBJ2-7|few|TRBV5-4
ASSGVGYEQY
>TRBJ2-2|.|TRBV6-5
ASSYRTSNAGELF
>TRBJ2-7|.|TRBV4-2
ASSQDDRDHEQY
>TRBJ2-7|.|TRBV28
ASSLGGKSYEQY
>TRBJ2-1|.|TRBV6-1
ASSSQNEQF
>TRBJ1-4|.|TRBV7-2
ASSLQSEEKLF
>TRBJ1-2|.|TRBV7-9
ASSSEWGQPNYGYT
>TRBJ1-2|.|TRBV2
ASTGSTAGGYT
>TRBJ1-3|.|TRBV4-1
ASSPIDSGNTIY
>TRBJ1-5|.|TRBV7-9
ASSLGRQGSNQPQH
>TRBJ1-1|few|TRBV6-1
ASSGTGGNTEAF
>TRBJ2-7|.|TRBV5-6
ASRRRGSYEQY
>TRBJ2-3|once|TRBV19
ASSLPGTSTDTQY
>TRBJ1-1|.|TRBV6-6
ASSYSEREAF
>TRBJ1-4|.|TRBV5-1
ASSYQTGGEEKLF
>TRBJ1-5|.|TRBV7-8
ASSPGTAPNQPQH
>TRBJ2-5|.|TRBV10-3
AISEGKVAGGQETQY
>TRBJ2-1|.|TRBV7-9
ASSQDPPGAGGRNEQF
>TRBJ2-2|.|TRBV12-5
ASGPGLGGASGPSSTNTGELF
>TRBJ2-7|.|TRBV11-1
ASSPWTGSYEQY
>TRBJ2-3|.|TRBV5-6
ASSTTTQSTDTQY
>TRBJ1-2|.|TRBV7-2
ASSHYRGRNYGYT